This TCR beta chain was identified in a study of T cell changes during pregnancy in multiple sclerosis. This table comes from immunoSEQ multiplex PCR, and its TCRdb copy is limited to in-frame clones, with some not included. The repertoire has 30,000 to 35,000 clones, about nine tenths of them found once; the top ten carry around 10%. The V gene's germline CDR1 is LGHNA and CDR2 YSLEER. This CDR3 spans 21 amino acids. V lost 0 bases to trimming and J lost 5 bases, with 26 bases between them. The TCR originated in a female donor with multiple sclerosis, enrolled in a pregnancy study. Here the sequenced sample was CD8+ T cells from peripheral blood mononuclear cells, taken before pregnancy. The J gene is TRBJ1-6, the V gene TRBV4-3, with a weak D call TRBD1 (5 bases). This chain's CDR3 is CASSQERGGIGWPADNSPLHF. Written as DNA, the CDR3 is TGCGCCAGCAGCCAAGAACGGGGGGGTATCGGCTGGCCAGCCGATAATTCACCCCTCCACTTT.